This is a list of T cell receptor beta chains from one sample in a study of T cells in Graves' hyperthyroidism and ophthalmopathy. Via MiXCR, TCRdb re-called the multiplex PCR reads, giving one row per CDR3 protein. Of about 380,000 distinct CDR3 sequences listed, under 20% are singletons. Sequenced: blood. Source of these receptors: a young man with Graves' ophthalmopathy. CDR3s include the opening cysteine and the closing phenylalanine or tryptophan. D genes are given only for firm matches. Clone size is shown for a subset of rows, as once, few, many or a class of expanded clone.

clone_size j_call v_call d_call cdr3_aa cdr3_nt
- TRBJ1-5 TRBV20-1 - CSARAENSNQPQHF TGCAGTGCTAGAGCCGAAAATAGCAATCAGCCCCAGCATTTT
few TRBJ2-3 TRBV6-1 - CASRDRVPRGTDTQYF TGTGCCAGCAGGGACAGAGTCCCTAGGGGCACAGATACGCAGTATTTT
- TRBJ2-7 TRBV6-1 TRBD1 CASRQGSPYEQYF TGTGCCAGCAGACAGGGGAGTCCCTACGAGCAGTACTTC
few TRBJ1-1 TRBV4-1 TRBD1 CASSQLPGQGAFTEAFF TGCGCCAGCAGCCAACTTCCGGGACAGGGGGCGTTCACTGAAGCTTTCTTT
many TRBJ1-5 TRBV28 - CASSLAPFAQHF TGTGCCAGCAGCCTGGCCCCTTTTGCCCAGCATTTT
- TRBJ1-2 TRBV6-5 - CASSYGGTETNYGYTF TGTGCCAGCAGCTACGGAGGGACGGAAACTAACTATGGCTACACCTTC
many TRBJ2-1 TRBV5-1 TRBD1 CASSRDRVLDEQFF TGCGCCAGCAGCCGTGACAGGGTCCTAGATGAGCAGTTCTTC
few TRBJ2-7 TRBV9 TRBD2 CASSVEGLAGYEQYF TGTGCCAGCAGCGTAGAAGGACTAGCGGGGTACGAGCAGTACTTC
many TRBJ1-1 TRBV5-6 - CASSPRPGLETEAFF TGTGCCAGCAGCCCCCGGCCAGGGTTGGAAACTGAAGCTTTCTTT
many TRBJ2-3 TRBV3-1 - CASSQSGVTDTQYF TGTGCCAGCAGCCAATCAGGTGTCACAGATACGCAGTATTTT
few TRBJ2-2 TRBV11-2 TRBD1 CASSLYLQGSATGELFF TGTGCCAGCAGCCTGTACCTACAGGGGTCGGCCACCGGGGAGCTGTTTTTT
many TRBJ1-5 TRBV2 - CASREGSNQPQHF TGTGCCAGCAGGGAGGGGAGCAATCAGCCCCAGCATTTT
- TRBJ1-1 TRBV20-1 TRBD1 CSARGTGGETEAFF TGCAGTGCTAGAGGGACAGGGGGGGAGACTGAAGCTTTCTTT
- TRBJ1-5 TRBV6-1 TRBD1 CASSSRTGGSNQPQHF TGTGCCAGTAGTTCAAGGACAGGGGGCAGCAATCAGCCCCAGCATTTT
- TRBJ2-3 TRBV29-1 - CSVRTASTDTQYF TGCAGCGTCCGAACAGCTAGCACAGATACGCAGTATTTT
many TRBJ2-1 TRBV11-3 TRBD2 CASSSQAGGRNEQFF TGTGCCAGCAGCTCCCAAGCGGGGGGCAGGAATGAGCAGTTCTTC
many TRBJ1-1 TRBV20-1 TRBD1 CSARVLDTGGDTEAFF TGCAGTGCTAGAGTTTTGGATACAGGGGGGGACACTGAAGCTTTCTTT
many TRBJ1-5 TRBV20-1 - CSARSSNQPQHF TGCAGTGCTAGATCGTCCAATCAGCCCCAGCATTTT
- TRBJ2-3 TRBV7-9 TRBD2 CASKLAGASDTQYF TGTGCCAGCAAGTTAGCGGGGGCTTCAGATACGCAGTATTTT
- TRBJ2-2 TRBV4-1 TRBD1 CASSQLFTRQGAQGELFF TGCGCCAGCAGCCAGTTGTTTACGAGGCAGGGGGCACAAGGGGAGCTGTTTTTT
many TRBJ2-7 TRBV6-1 - CASSPRLDTYEQYF TGTGCCAGCAGCCCACGACTGGACACCTACGAGCAGTACTTC
many TRBJ2-3 TRBV11-2 TRBD1 CASRPPGQGLDTQYF TGTGCCAGCAGGCCTCCGGGACAGGGGTTAGATACGCAGTATTTT